A single sample gave rise to the 4 T cell receptor beta chains below, sequenced in a study of OX40 agonist ivuxolimab in advanced cancers. The method was immunoSEQ multiplex PCR; TCRdb's version includes in-frame clones alone and lacks a portion of them. The table records 60,000 or so clones, roughly 84% of them present only once. The source material was CD4+ or CD8+ T cells sorted from blood, sampled in a trial of the OX40 agonist ivuxolimab. Receptor source: an adult with an advanced solid tumor such as melanoma, head and neck, liver or kidney cancer.

This chain connects TRBV28 to TRBJ2-1; D is possibly TRBD2 (5 bases). The CDR3 length is 15 residues. Germline values: CDR1 MDHEN, CDR2 SYDVKM. Trimming left V 1 base short and J 0 bases short, with 7 bases between. DNA for the CDR3: TGTGCCAGCAGTTTATTGGGGAGCTCCTACAATGAGCAGTTCTTC. This codes for CASSLLGSSYNEQFF.

The rearrangement links TRBV28 to TRBJ2-5; D might be TRBD2 (6 bases). This CDR3 has 18 amino acids. Germline loops: CDR1 MDHEN, CDR2 SYDVKM. V was cut by 4 bases and J by 0 bases, with 21 bases left in between. The CDR3 protein is CASSSQGLAEPYQETQYF. The DNA for the CDR3 is TGTGCCAGCAGTTCACAAGGGTTAGCGGAGCCGTACCAAGAGACCCAGTACTTC.

V gene TRBV5-1 combines with J gene TRBJ1-1; TRBD1 aligns across 10 bases. Germline loops: CDR1 SGHRS, CDR2 YFSETQ. The CDR3 covers 14 residues. The J segment lost 5 bases and the V segment lost 4 bases, leaving 5 bases of the junction unmatched. The DNA of the CDR3 is TGCGCCAGCAGCCTGGGACAGGGGTGGACTGAAGCTTTCTTT. Translating it yields CASSLGQGWTEAFF.

The CDR3 loop reads CASSPRGGINEKLFF. CDR3 DNA: TGCGCCAGCAGCCCCAGGGGGGGGATTAATGAAAAACTGTTTTTT. The rearrangement uses TRBV5-1 and TRBJ1-4; 7 bases are shared with TRBD1. Germline V gene lookup returns CDR1 SGHRS and CDR2 YFSETQ. The CDR3 has 15 residues. Trimming cost V 4 bases and J 4 bases; bases outside gene matches: 7.